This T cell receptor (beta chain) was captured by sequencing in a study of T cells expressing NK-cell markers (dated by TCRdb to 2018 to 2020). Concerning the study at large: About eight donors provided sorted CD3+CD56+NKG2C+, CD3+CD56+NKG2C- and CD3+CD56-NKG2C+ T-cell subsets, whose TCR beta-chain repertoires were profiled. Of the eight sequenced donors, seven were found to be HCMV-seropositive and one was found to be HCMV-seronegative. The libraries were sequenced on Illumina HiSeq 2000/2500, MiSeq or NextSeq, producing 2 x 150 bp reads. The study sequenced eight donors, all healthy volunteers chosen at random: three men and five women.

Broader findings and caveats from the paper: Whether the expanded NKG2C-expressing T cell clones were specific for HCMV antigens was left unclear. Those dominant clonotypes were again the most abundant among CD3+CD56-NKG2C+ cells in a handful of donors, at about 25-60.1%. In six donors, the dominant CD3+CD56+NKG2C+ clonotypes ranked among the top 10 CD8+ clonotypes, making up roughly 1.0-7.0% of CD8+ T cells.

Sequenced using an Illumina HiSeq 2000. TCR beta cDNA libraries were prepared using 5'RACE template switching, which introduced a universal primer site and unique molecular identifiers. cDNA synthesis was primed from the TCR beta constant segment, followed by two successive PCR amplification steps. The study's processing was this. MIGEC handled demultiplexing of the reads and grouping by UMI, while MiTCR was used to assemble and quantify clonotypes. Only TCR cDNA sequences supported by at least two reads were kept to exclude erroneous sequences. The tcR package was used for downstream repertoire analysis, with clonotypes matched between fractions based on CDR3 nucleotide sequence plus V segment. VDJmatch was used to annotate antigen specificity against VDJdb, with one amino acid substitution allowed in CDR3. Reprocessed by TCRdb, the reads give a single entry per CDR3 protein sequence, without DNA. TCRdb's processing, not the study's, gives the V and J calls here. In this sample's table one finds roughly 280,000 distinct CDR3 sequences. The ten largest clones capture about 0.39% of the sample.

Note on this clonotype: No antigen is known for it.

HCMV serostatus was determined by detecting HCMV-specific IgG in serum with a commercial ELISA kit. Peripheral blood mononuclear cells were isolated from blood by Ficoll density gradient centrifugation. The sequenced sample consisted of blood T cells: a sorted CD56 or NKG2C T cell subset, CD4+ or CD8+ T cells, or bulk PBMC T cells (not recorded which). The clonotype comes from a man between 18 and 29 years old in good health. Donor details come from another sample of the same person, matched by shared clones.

This receptor carries the CDR3 CSARDAGLAGGEQYF. The chain is assembled from TRBV20-1 and TRBJ2-7; TCRdb reports TRBD2, a call that lacks DNA to check it against. From the cysteine through the phenylalanine, the CDR3 covers 15 amino acids. Nucleotide data are not available. CDR1 and CDR2 were assigned from the germline V gene (reference sequence) as DFQATT and SNEGSKA.